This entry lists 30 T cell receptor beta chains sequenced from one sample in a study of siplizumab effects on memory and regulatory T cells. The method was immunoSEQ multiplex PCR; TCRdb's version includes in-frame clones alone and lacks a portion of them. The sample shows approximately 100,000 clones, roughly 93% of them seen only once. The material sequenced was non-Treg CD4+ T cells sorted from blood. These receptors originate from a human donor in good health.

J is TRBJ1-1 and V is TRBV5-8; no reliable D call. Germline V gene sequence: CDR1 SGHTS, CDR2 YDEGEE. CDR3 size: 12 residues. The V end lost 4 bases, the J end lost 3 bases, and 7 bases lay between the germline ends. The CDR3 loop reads CASSPAHTEAFF. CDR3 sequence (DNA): TGTGCCAGCAGCCCGGCGCACACTGAAGCTTTCTTT.

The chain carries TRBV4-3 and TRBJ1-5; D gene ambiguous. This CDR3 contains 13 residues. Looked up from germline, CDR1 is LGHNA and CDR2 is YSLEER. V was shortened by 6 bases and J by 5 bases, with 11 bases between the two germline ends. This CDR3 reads CASSPQWDQPQHF. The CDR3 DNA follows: TGCGCCAGCAGTCCTCAGTGGGATCAGCCCCAGCATTTT.

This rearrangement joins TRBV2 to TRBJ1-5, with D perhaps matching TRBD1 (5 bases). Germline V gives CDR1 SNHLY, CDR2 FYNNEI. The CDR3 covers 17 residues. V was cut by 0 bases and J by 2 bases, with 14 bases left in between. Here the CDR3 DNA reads TGTGCCAGCAGTGAAGCGCTTACGGGGGACCGCAATCAGCCCCAGCATTTT. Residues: CASSEALTGDRNQPQHF.

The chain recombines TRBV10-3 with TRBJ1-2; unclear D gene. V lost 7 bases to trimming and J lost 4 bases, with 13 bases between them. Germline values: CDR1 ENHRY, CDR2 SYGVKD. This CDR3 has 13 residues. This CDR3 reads CAITVEALYGYTF. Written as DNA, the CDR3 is TGTGCCATCACTGTCGAGGCCCTCTATGGCTACACCTTC.

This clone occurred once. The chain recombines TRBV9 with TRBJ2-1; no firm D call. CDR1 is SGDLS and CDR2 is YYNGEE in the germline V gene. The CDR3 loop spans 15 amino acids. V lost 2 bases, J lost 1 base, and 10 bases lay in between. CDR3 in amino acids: CASSVLRESYNEQFF. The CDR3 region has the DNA TGTGCCAGCAGCGTTCTGAGAGAATCCTACAATGAGCAGTTCTTC.

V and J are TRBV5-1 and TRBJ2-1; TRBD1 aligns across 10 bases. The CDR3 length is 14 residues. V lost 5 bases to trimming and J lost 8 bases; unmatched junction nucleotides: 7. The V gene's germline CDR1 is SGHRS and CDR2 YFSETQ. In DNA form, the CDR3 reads TGCGCCAGCAGGACCGGGACAGGGGTCGATGAGCAGTTCTTC. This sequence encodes CASRTGTGVDEQFF.

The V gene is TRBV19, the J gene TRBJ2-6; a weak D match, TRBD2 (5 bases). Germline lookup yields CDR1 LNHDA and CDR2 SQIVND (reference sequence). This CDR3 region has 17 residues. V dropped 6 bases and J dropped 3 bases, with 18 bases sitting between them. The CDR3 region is CASRINRGGSGANVLTF. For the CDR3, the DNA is TGTGCCAGTAGAATTAATAGAGGAGGTAGTGGGGCCAACGTCCTGACTTTC.

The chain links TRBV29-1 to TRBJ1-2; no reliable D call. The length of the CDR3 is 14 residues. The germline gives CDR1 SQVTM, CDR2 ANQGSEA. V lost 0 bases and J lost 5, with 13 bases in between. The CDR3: CSVEEIRTGYGYTF. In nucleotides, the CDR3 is TGCAGCGTTGAAGAAATCAGGACGGGGTATGGCTACACCTTC.

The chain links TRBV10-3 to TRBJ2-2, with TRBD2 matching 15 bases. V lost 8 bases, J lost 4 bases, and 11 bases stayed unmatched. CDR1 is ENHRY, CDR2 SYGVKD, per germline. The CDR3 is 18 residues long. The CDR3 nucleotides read TGTGCCATCCCTCGGACTAGCGGGGGGGTGGTTAGCACCGGGGAGCTGTTTTTT. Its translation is CAIPRTSGGVVSTGELFF.

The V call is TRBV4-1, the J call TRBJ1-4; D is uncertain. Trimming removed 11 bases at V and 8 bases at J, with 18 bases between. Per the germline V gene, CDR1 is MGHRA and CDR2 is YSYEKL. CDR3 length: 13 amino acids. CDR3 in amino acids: CAVAIQFGEKLFF. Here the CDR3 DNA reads TGCGCCGTTGCTATACAGTTCGGGGAAAAACTGTTTTTT.

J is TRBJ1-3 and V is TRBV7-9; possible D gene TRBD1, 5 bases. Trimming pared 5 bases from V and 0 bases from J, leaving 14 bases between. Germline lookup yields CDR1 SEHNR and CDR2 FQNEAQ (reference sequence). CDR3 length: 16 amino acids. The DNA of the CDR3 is TGTGCCAGCAGCCGTAGGGGAGGGAGCTCTGGAAACACCATATATTTT. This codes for CASSRRGGSSGNTIYF.

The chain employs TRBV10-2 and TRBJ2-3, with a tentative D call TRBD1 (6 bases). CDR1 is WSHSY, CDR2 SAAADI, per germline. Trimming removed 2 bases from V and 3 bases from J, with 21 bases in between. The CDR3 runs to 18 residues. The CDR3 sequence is CASSESSSGVLRTDTQYF. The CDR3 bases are TGCGCCAGCAGTGAGAGCTCTTCAGGGGTATTGAGGACAGATACGCAGTATTTT.

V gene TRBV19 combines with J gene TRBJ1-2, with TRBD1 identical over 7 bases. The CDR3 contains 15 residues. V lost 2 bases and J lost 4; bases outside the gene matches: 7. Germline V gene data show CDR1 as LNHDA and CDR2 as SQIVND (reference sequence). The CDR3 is CASSISGQPVYGYTF. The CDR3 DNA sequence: TGTGCCAGTAGTATATCGGGACAGCCTGTCTATGGCTACACCTTC.

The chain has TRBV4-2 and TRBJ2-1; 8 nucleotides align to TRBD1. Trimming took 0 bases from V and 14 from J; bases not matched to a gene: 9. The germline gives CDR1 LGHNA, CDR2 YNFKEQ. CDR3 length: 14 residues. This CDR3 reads CASSQDVEDREEFF. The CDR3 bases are TGTGCCAGCAGCCAAGATGTTGAGGACAGGGAAGAGTTCTTC.

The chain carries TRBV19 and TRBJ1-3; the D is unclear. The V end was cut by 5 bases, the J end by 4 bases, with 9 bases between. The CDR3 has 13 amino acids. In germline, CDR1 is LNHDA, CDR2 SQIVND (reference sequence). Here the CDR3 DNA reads TGTGCCAGTAGTGAGATGAGGGGAAACACCATATATTTT. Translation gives CASSEMRGNTIYF.

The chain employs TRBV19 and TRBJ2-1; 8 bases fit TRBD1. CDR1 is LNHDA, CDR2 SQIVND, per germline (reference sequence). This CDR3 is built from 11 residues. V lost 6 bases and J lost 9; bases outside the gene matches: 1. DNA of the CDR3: TGTGCCAGTAGGGACAGGGTTGAGCAGTTCTTC. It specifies CASRDRVEQFF.

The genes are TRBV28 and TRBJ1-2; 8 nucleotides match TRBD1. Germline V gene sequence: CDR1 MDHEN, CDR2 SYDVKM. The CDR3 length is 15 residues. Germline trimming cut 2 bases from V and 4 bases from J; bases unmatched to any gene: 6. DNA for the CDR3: TGTGCCAGCAGTTTAGGTGACAGGGGTAGCTATGGCTACACCTTC. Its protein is CASSLGDRGSYGYTF.

The CDR3 region has the DNA TGTGCCAGCAGTGAATCGACAGTAGGAGAAGAGACCCAGTACTTC. Amino acids: CASSESTVGEETQYF. V usage is TRBV25-1 and J usage is TRBJ2-5, with D maybe TRBD1 (5 bases). This CDR3 contains 15 residues. Per the germline V gene, CDR1 is MGHDK and CDR2 is SYGVNS. Trimming stripped 1 base from V and 3 bases from J, with 12 bases between.

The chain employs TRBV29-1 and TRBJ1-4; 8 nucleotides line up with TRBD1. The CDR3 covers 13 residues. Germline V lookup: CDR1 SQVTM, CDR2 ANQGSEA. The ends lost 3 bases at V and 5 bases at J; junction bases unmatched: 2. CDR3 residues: CSVDRGPNEKLFF. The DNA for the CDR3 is TGCAGCGTTGACAGGGGGCCGAATGAAAAACTGTTTTTT. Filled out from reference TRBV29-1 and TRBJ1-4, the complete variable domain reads SAVISQKPSRDICQRGTSLTIQCQVDSQVTMMFWYRQQPGQSLTLIATANQGSEATYESGFVIDKFPISRPNLTFSTLTVSNMSPEDSSIYLCSVDRGPNEKLFFGSGTQLSVL.

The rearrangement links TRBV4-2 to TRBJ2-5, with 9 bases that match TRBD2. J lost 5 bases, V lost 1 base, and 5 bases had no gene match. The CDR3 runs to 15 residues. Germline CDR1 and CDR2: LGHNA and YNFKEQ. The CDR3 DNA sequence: TGTGCCAGCAGCCAAGGTCTAGCGGGGTGGGAGACCCAGTACTTC. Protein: CASSQGLAGWETQYF.

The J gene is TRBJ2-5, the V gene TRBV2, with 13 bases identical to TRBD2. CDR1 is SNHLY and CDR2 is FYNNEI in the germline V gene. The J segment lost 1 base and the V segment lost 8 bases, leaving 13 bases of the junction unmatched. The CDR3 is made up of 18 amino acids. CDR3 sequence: CASVGIGLAGVFQETQYF. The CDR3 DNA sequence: TGTGCCAGCGTAGGAATAGGACTAGCGGGGGTTTTCCAAGAGACCCAGTACTTC.

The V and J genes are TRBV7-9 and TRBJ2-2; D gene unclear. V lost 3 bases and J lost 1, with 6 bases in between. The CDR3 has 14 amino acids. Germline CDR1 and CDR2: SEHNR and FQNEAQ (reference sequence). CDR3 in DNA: TGTGCCAGCAGCTTGGATGGGAACACCGGGGAGCTGTTTTTT. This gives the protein CASSLDGNTGELFF.

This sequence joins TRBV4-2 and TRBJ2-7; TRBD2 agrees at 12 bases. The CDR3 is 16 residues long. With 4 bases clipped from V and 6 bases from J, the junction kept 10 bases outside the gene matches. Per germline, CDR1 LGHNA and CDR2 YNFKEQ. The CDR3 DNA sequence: TGTGCCAGCAGCCCGGAGACTAGCGGGGGAAGACCCGAGCAGTACTTC. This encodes CASSPETSGGRPEQYF.

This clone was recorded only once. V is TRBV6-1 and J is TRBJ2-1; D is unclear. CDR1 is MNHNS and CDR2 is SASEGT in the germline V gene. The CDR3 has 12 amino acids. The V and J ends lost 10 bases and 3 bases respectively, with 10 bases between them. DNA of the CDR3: TGTGCCACCAACCTGGGCTACAATGAGCAGTTCTTC. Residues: CATNLGYNEQFF.

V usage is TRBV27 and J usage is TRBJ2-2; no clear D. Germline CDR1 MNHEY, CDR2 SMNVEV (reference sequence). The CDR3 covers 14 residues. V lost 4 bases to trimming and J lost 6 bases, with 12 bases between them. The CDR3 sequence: CASSSKDRPGELFF. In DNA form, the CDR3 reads TGTGCCAGCAGTTCAAAAGACCGGCCCGGGGAGCTGTTTTTT.

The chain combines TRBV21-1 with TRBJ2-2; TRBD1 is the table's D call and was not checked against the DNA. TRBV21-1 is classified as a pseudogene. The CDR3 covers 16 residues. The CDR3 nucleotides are TGTGCCAGCAGCAAAACTCCGGGACAGAACACCGGGGAGCTGTTTTTT. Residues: CASSKTPGQNTGELFF.

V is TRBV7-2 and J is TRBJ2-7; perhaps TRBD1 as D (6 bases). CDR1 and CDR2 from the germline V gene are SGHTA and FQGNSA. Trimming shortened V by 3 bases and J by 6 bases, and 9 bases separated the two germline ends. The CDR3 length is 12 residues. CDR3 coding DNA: TGTGCCAGCAGCTTCGCAGGGGTCGAGCAGTACTTC. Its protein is CASSFAGVEQYF.

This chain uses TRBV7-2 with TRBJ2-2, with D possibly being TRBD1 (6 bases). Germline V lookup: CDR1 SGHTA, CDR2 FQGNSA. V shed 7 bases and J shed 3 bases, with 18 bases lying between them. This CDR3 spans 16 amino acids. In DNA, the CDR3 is TGTGCCAGCACCCCTTCTGTGGGGGCTGACACCGGGGAGCTGTTTTTT. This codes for CASTPSVGADTGELFF.

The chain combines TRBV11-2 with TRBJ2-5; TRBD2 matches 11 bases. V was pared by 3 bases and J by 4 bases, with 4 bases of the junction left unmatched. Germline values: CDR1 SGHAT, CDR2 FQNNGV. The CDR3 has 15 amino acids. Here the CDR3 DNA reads TGTGCCAGCAGCTTTTCTAGCGGGGGGCCAGAGACCCAGTACTTC. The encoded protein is CASSFSSGGPETQYF. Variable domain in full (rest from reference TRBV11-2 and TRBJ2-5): EAGVAQSPRYKIIEKRQSVAFWCNPISGHATLYWYQQILGQGPKLLIQFQNNGVVDDSQLPKDRFSAERLKGVDSTLKIQPAKLEDSAVYLCASSFSSGGPETQYFGPGTRLLVL.

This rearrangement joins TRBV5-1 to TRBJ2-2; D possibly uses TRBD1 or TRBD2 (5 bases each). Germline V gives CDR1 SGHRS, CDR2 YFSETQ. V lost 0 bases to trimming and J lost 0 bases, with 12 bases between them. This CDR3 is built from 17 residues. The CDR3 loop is CASSLGPADTNTGELFF. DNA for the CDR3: TGCGCCAGCAGCTTGGGCCCAGCGGACACGAACACCGGGGAGCTGTTTTTT. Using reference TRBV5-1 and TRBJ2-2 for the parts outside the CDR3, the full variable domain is KAGVTQTPRYLIKTRGQQVTLSCSPISGHRSVSWYQQTPGQGLQFLFEYFSETQRNKGNFPGRFSGRQFSNSRSEMNVSTLELGDSALYLCASSLGPADTNTGELFFGEGSRLTVL.